These 13 T cell receptor beta chains share one sample of origin, sequenced in a study of siplizumab effects on memory and regulatory T cells. Method: immunoSEQ multiplex PCR; TCRdb's copy keeps in-frame clones and lacks some. The top ten hold around a fifth of the sample, which has 9,500 to 13,000 clones, 46% seen once. The mixed lymphocyte reaction cells were held in coculture (37°C) for around 6 days. For these receptors, no antigen is known. The specimen was CFSE-low (dividing) CD4+ T cells sorted from an allogeneic mixed lymphocyte reaction. Receptor source: a human donor in good health; the cells came from an allogeneic mixed lymphocyte reaction.

The J gene is TRBJ2-4, the V gene TRBV9, with 11 nucleotides matching TRBD2. The CDR3 spans 19 residues. Germline CDR1 SGDLS, CDR2 YYNGEE. The J segment lost 2 bases and the V segment lost 0 bases, leaving 10 bases of the junction unmatched. The chain's CDR3 is CASSVDPLAGDGTKNIQYF. CDR3 nucleotide sequence: TGTGCCAGCAGCGTAGATCCACTAGCGGGAGACGGAACCAAAAACATTCAGTACTTC.

On this clone: Other DNA variants within this sample encode the same CDR3. V is TRBV10-2 and J is TRBJ1-1; D call uncertain. Germline values: CDR1 WSHSY, CDR2 SAAADI. V was trimmed by 7 bases and J by 2 bases, leaving 11 bases between them. This CDR3 has 13 amino acids. CDR3 nucleotides: TGCGCCAGCAATTTTGGCAGAAACACTGAAGCTTTCTTT. The encoded protein is CASNFGRNTEAFF.

V is TRBV5-1 and J is TRBJ2-3; TRBD1 agrees at 9 bases. The CDR3 loop spans 16 amino acids. Germline loops: CDR1 SGHRS, CDR2 YFSETQ. With 4 bases clipped from V and 4 bases from J, the junction kept 10 bases outside the gene matches. CDR3 DNA: TGCGCCAGCAGCCCAAGGACAGGGGTCTGGGCAGATACGCAGTATTTT. Translated: CASSPRTGVWADTQYF.

This chain connects TRBV6-1 to TRBJ2-3; D remains ambiguous. The CDR3 totals 13 residues. The germline CDR1 and CDR2 sequences are MNHNS and SASEGT. With 11 bases removed from V and 2 bases from J, the gap between germline ends came to 14 bases. The CDR3 sequence is CACNLVYTDTQYF. CDR3 nucleotide sequence: TGTGCCTGTAACTTGGTTTACACAGATACGCAGTATTTT.

This clone was counted only a few times. The V and J genes are TRBV29-1 and TRBJ1-4; possibly TRBD1 for D (5 bases). The V and J ends lost 7 bases and 7 bases respectively, with 16 bases between them. The germline gives CDR1 SQVTM, CDR2 ANQGSEA. The length of the CDR3 is 13 residues. The CDR3: CSASPGTGEKLFF. The DNA for the CDR3 is TGCAGCGCGAGCCCAGGGACGGGTGAAAAACTGTTTTTT.

About this clone: This clone may be a read error of a much larger clone one base away. The chain links TRBV9 to TRBJ1-2; perhaps TRBD1 as D (5 bases). V dropped 4 bases and J dropped 8 bases, with 27 bases sitting between them. The CDR3 consists of 17 residues. The germline CDR1 and CDR2 sequences are SGDLS and YYNGEE. The CDR3 sequence: CASSQEGRGASYRGYTF. CDR3 sequence (DNA): TGTGCCAGCAGCCAGGAAGGGCGAGGGGCCTCATATCGAGGCTACACCTTC.

The J gene is TRBJ1-1, the V gene TRBV25-1; 7 bases line up with TRBD1. The J segment lost 6 bases and the V segment lost 3 bases, leaving 10 bases of the junction unmatched. CDR3 length equals 15 residues. The germline CDR1 and CDR2 sequences are MGHDK and SYGVNS. The CDR3 protein is CASSDDRAPAAEAFF. Written as DNA, the CDR3 is TGTGCCAGCAGTGATGACAGGGCGCCCGCCGCTGAAGCTTTCTTT.

This chain joins TRBV10-2 and TRBJ1-2; 7 positions match TRBD1. The V segment lost 3 bases and the J segment 6 bases; nucleotides outside the gene matches: 10. The CDR3 runs 15 residues. The V gene's germline CDR1 is WSHSY and CDR2 SAAADI. The CDR3 loop reads CASSDTNRGGDGYTF. In nucleotides, the CDR3 is TGCGCCAGCAGTGATACGAACAGGGGAGGTGATGGCTACACCTTC.

V and J are TRBV30 and TRBJ1-1; no firm D call. The CDR3 is made up of 13 amino acids. Germline V gives CDR1 GTSNPN, CDR2 SVGIG (reference sequence). Trimming took off 1 base at V and 1 base at J, with 7 bases between the two ends. DNA of the CDR3: TGTGCCTGGAGTGATTCAGAGAACACTGAAGCTTTCTTT. It encodes CAWSDSENTEAFF.

V gene TRBV7-2 combines with J gene TRBJ2-5; D not resolved. The CDR3 covers 13 residues. Per the germline V gene, CDR1 is SGHTA and CDR2 is FQGNSA. V lost 4 bases to trimming and J lost 9 bases, with 15 bases between them. The CDR3: CASSSSERRAQYF. CDR3 DNA sequence: TGTGCCAGCAGCTCCAGTGAGAGGCGAGCCCAGTACTTC.

The CDR3 bases are TGTGCCAGCAGCCCCGTTGGGGGGTATGCGTACGAGCAGTACTTC. Its protein is CASSPVGGYAYEQYF. The V call is TRBV14, the J call TRBJ2-7; TRBD2 might be the D (6 bases). The CDR3 extends over 15 amino acids. Germline V gene data show CDR1 as SGHDN and CDR2 as FVKESK. With 4 bases removed from V and 4 bases from J, the gap between germline ends came to 17 bases.

The CDR3 DNA sequence: TGTGCCAGCAGCCCCTCTGCGGGAGAAAACATTCAGTACTTC. It specifies CASSPSAGENIQYF. This chain connects TRBV4-2 to TRBJ2-4, with 7 bases identical to TRBD2. This CDR3 is built from 14 residues. V lost 4 bases to trimming and J lost 5 bases; unmatched junction nucleotides: 5. CDR1 and CDR2 (germline): LGHNA, YNFKEQ.

The chain recombines TRBV9 with TRBJ1-1; possibly TRBD1 for D (5 bases). This CDR3 contains 16 residues. Trimming shortened V by 0 bases and J by 0 bases, and 12 bases separated the two germline ends. Per the germline V gene, CDR1 is SGDLS and CDR2 is YYNGEE. This CDR3 is CASSVGLAGMNTEAFF. CDR3 DNA sequence: TGTGCCAGCAGCGTAGGTCTCGCAGGGATGAACACTGAAGCTTTCTTT. The variable domain in full, with the rest retrieved from reference TRBV9 and TRBJ1-1, is DSGVTQTPKHLITATGQRVTLRCSPRSGDLSVYWYQQSLDQGLQFLIQYYNGEERAKGNILERFSAQQFPDLHSELNLSSLELGDSALYFCASSVGLAGMNTEAFFGQGTRLTVV.